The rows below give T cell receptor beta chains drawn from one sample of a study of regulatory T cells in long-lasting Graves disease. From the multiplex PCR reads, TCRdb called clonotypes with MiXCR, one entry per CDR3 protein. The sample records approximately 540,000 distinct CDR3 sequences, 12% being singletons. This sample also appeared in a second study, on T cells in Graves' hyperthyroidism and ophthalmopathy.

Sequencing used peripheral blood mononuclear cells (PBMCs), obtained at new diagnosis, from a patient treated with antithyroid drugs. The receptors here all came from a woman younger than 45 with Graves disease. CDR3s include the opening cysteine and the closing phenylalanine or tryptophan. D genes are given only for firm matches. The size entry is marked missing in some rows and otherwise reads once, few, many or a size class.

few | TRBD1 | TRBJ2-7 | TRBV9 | TGTGCCAGCAGCGTTTCCGGGACAGGTCCCTACGAGCAGTACTTC | CASSVSGTGPYEQYF
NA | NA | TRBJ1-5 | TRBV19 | TGTGCCAGTTCACCGCCCGCTCGGGGTCGCAATCAGCCCCAGCATTTT | CASSPPARGRNQPQHF
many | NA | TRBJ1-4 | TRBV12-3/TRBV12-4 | TGTGCCAGCAGCCCCGAAGCTCTCAATGAAAAACTGTTTTTT | CASSPEALNEKLFF
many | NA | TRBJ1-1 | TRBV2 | TGTGCCAGCAGGAGTCCCAGAAACACTGAAGCTTTCTTT | CASRSPRNTEAFF
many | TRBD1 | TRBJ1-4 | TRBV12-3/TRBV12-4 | TGTGCCAGCAGTCGCACCGACAGGGGAGTGGATGAAAAACTGTTTTTT | CASSRTDRGVDEKLFF
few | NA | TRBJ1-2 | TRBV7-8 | TGTGCCAGCAGCTTAGATCCCGGGACATCTGGCTACACCTTC | CASSLDPGTSGYTF
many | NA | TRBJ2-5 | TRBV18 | TGTGCCAGCTCACCGGGACTTGAGGAGACCCAGTACTTC | CASSPGLEETQYF
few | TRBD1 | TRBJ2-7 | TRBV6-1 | TGTGCCAGCAGGAGCGGACAGGGATACTACGAGCAGTACTTC | CASRSGQGYYEQYF
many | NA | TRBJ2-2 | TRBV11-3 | TGTGCCAGCAGCTTAATCACCACCGGGGAGCTGTTTTTT | CASSLITTGELFF
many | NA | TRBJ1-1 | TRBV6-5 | TGTGCCAGCAGTTACTCGAATAGACGCATGAACACTGAAGCTTTCTTT | CASSYSNRRMNTEAFF
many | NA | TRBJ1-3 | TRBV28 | TGTGCCAGCAGTTCCGCGGGTAGCTCTGGAAACACCATATATTTT | CASSSAGSSGNTIYF
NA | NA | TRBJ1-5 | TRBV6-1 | TGTGCCAGCAGTGAAGAAGATGTCTCCTATCAGCCCCAGCATTTT | CASSEEDVSYQPQHF
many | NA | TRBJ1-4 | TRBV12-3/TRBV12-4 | TGTGCCAGCAGTCAGTGGGGGATGAGTGGTGAAAAACTGTTTTTT | CASSQWGMSGEKLFF
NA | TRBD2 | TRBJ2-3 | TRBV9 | TGTGCCAGCAGCGTAGCTAGCGGGAGGGATCATACGCAGTATTTT | CASSVASGRDHTQYF
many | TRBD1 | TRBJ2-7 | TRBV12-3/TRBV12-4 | TGTGCCAGCAGTTTCCGGGACAGGGGGCGAGAGCAGTACTTC | CASSFRDRGREQYF
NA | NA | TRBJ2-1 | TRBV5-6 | TGTGCCAGCAGCTTGGAAACGATCTACAATGAGCAGTTCTTC | CASSLETIYNEQFF
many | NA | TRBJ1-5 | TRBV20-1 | TGCAGTGCTAGACGTCAACCCGACGTACCCCAGCATTTT | CSARRQPDVPQHF
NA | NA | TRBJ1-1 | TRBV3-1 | TGTGCCAGCAGCCAAGCGGACGCCTTTACTGAAGCTTTCTTT | CASSQADAFTEAFF
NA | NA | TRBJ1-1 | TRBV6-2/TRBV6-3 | TGTGCCAGCAGTGTAATAGGGACTGAAGCTTTCTTT | CASSVIGTEAFF
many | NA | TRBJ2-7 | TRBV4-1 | TGCGCCAGCAGCCACCTAACCGGCTCCTACGAGCAGTACTTC | CASSHLTGSYEQYF
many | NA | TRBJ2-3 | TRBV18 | TGTGCCAGCTCGGTGGGGGACGCAGATACGCAGTATTTT | CASSVGDADTQYF
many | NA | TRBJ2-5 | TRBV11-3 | TGTGCCAGCAGCTTAGATGGAACACGGGAAGAGACCCAGTACTTC | CASSLDGTREETQYF
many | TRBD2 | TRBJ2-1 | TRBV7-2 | TGTGCCAGCAACCCTCGGTCGACTAGCGGTTACAATGAGCAGTTCTTC | CASNPRSTSGYNEQFF
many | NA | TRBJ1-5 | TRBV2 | TGTGCCAGCAGTGAATCGACAGGCAATCAGCCCCAGCATTTT | CASSESTGNQPQHF
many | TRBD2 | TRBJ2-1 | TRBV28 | TGTGCCAGCAGCCGTAGCGGGGCCATAATGGGGGAGCAGTTCTTC | CASSRSGAIMGEQFF
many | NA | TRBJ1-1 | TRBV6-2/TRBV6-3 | TGTGCCAGCAGTTACCGGCAGGGGTGGTACGAAGCTTTCTTT | CASSYRQGWYEAFF
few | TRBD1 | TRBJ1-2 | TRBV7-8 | TGTGCCAGCAGCTTATACTCAAGTGGGACAGGGGCGGAGCATGGCTACACCTTC | CASSLYSSGTGAEHGYTF
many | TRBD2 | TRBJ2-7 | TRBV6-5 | TGTGCCAGCAGTTACGGTGGGACTAGAGGCTACGAGCAGTACTTC | CASSYGGTRGYEQYF
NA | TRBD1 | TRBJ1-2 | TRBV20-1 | TGCAGTGCTAGAGATCACAACAGGGGGCTCTATGGCTACACCTTC | CSARDHNRGLYGYTF
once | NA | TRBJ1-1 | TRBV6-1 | TGTGCCAGCAGTGGCCGGGGGGGAGCGGGTGAAGCTTTCTTT | CASSGRGGAGEAFF
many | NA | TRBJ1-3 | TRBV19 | TGTGCCAGCATCCGGGACATCTCTGGAAACACCATATATTTT | CASIRDISGNTIYF
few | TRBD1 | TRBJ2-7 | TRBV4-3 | TGCGCCAGCAGCCCCGACGGGGGACAGGGGGCTTACGAGCAGTACTTC | CASSPDGGQGAYEQYF